This is a list of T cell receptor beta chains from one sample in a study of cytomegalovirus exposure and HLA in healthy donors. Sequenced by immunoSEQ multiplex PCR; TCRdb stores in-frame clones only, minus some. The table includes under 150,000 clones, nearly 80% detected once. The sequencing sample was made of PBMCs. All receptors come from a woman under 40 in good health and CMV-seronegative. Each CDR3 is given without its conserved first and last residue. Fields, in order: CDR3 protein, V gene.

CDR3aa: ASQTRGTEAF
v_gene: TRBV27

CDR3aa: ASSGTPGQGARRGSPLH
v_gene: TRBV6-1

CDR3aa: SVPKSETGGMDQPQH
v_gene: TRBV29-1

CDR3aa: ASCQRGETTEAF
v_gene: TRBV10-2

CDR3aa: ASSLDGQGGYGYT
v_gene: TRBV5-1

CDR3aa: ASSSTRTARYGYT
v_gene: TRBV27

CDR3aa: ASSRDSGFENSPLH
v_gene: TRBV2

CDR3aa: ASSLPRLAGRTDTQY
v_gene: TRBV27

CDR3aa: ASSGRTGKGEQY
v_gene: TRBV6-1

CDR3aa: ATRQGANTEAF
v_gene: TRBV10-1

CDR3aa: ASSSGGAVPRNTEAF
v_gene: TRBV7-2

CDR3aa: ASSPGLLPTSTDTQY
v_gene: TRBV5-1

CDR3aa: AIRAGQGYEKLF
v_gene: TRBV10-3

CDR3aa: ASSSGQGEGSPLH
v_gene: TRBV11-2

CDR3aa: ASSGGSGTLNYEQY
v_gene: TRBV5-1

CDR3aa: ASSSQVGAPQH
v_gene: TRBV9

CDR3aa: ASSLNTLNTEAF
v_gene: TRBV27

CDR3aa: ASSAEGRRLNTEAF
v_gene: TRBV19

CDR3aa: ASSLDRDSYEQY
v_gene: TRBV5-4

CDR3aa: SVVEGYT
v_gene: TRBV29-1

CDR3aa: ASSLDGTGAATNEKLF
v_gene: TRBV5-4

CDR3aa: ASSVGLAGGPSSDTQY
v_gene: TRBV9

CDR3aa: AIMAQDNSPLH
v_gene: TRBV10-3

CDR3aa: ASSEAGTSTTGELF
v_gene: TRBV25-1

CDR3aa: ASCQSPGGAQETQY
v_gene: TRBV5-1

CDR3aa: ASSVGAGGYSEQY
v_gene: TRBV9

CDR3aa: ASSGTVKYGYT
v_gene: TRBV7-9

CDR3aa: ASSPRSGGTEAF
v_gene: TRBV18

CDR3aa: ASSRGPLTEAF
v_gene: TRBV18

CDR3aa: ASSPTRAGGDTEAF
v_gene: TRBV11-1

CDR3aa: ASSLTPRVTEAF
v_gene: TRBV7-2

CDR3aa: AWSSLKWGGSEAF
v_gene: TRBV30

CDR3aa: ASSFSVSATNEKLF
v_gene: TRBV19

CDR3aa: ASRLQGPDTQY
v_gene: TRBV6-1

CDR3aa: ASTRDRDTEAF
v_gene: TRBV5-4

CDR3aa: ASSFASGKIGSPLH
v_gene: TRBV28

CDR3aa: ASSSTGQGIGYGYT
v_gene: TRBV7-9

CDR3aa: ASEGQTGNQPQH
v_gene: TRBV19

CDR3aa: ASSGLAGGRDEQF
v_gene: TRBV6-5

CDR3aa: ASSLTSGGNNEQF
v_gene: TRBV7-9

CDR3aa: ASSVGTGLGKLF
v_gene: TRBV9

CDR3aa: ASRGPQGVSEQY
v_gene: TRBV6-5

CDR3aa: ASRTQYGTEYEQY
v_gene: TRBV10-2

CDR3aa: ASSRGGVPDTQY
v_gene: TRBV9

CDR3aa: ASSQRTNAGTEAF
v_gene: TRBV4-3

CDR3aa: ASSVPPGSYGHT
v_gene: TRBV5-4

CDR3aa: ASRHGDREKTGELF
v_gene: TRBV5-1

CDR3aa: ASSPGTGVNEQF
v_gene: TRBV18

CDR3aa: ASSEGTASNQPQH
v_gene: TRBV9

CDR3aa: ASSPTREETQY
v_gene: TRBV6-5

CDR3aa: ASSIDPGGPQH
v_gene: TRBV19

CDR3aa: ASRAGTGVYEQY
v_gene: TRBV6-1

CDR3aa: ASRDLPGGSNQPQH
v_gene: TRBV6-4

CDR3aa: ASSWASGGAHEQF
v_gene: TRBV7-9

CDR3aa: ASSLSLTEGNTEAF
v_gene: TRBV27